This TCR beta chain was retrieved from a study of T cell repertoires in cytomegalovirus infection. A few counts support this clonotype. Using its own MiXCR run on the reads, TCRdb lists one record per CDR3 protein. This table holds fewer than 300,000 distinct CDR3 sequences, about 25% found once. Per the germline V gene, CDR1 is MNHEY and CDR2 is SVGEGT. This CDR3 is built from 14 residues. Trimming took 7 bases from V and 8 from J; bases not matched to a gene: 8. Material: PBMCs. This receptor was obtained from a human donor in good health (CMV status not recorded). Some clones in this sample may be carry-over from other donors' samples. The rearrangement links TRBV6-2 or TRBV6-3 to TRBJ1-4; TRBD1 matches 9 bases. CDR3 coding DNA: TGTGCCAGCAATAACAGGGGGCAGGAAGAAAAACTGTTTTTT. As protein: CASNNRGQEEKLFF.